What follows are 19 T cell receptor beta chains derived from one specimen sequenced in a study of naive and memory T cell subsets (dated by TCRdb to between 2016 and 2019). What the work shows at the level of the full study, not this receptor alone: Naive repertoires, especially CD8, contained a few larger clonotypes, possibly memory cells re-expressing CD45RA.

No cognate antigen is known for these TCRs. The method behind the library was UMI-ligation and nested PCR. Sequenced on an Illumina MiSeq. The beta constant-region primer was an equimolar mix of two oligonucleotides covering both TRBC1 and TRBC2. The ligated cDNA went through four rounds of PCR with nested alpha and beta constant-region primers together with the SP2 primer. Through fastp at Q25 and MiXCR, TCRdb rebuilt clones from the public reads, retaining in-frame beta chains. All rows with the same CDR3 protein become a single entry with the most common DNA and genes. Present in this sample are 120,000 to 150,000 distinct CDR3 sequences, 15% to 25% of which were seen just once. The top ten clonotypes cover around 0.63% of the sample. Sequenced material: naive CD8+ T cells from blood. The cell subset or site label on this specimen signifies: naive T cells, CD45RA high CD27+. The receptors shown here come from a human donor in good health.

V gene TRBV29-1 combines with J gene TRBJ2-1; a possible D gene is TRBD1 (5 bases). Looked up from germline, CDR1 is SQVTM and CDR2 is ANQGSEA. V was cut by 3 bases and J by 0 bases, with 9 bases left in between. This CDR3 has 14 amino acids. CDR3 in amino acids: CSVDQGISYNEQFF. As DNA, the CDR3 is TGCAGCGTTGACCAGGGCATCTCCTACAATGAGCAGTTCTTC.

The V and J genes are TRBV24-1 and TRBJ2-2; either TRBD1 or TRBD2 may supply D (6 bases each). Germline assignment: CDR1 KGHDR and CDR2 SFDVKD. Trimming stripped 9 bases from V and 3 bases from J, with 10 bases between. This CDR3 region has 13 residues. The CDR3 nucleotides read TGTGCCACCGCGAGGGGGGACACCGGGGAGCTGTTTTTT. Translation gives CATARGDTGELFF.

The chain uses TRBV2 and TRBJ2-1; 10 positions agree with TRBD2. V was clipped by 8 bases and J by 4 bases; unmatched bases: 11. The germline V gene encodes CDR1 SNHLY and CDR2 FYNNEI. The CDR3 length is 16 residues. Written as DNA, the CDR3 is TGTGCCAGCGTGGTCCCTCTAGCGGGAGATTACAATGAGCAGTTCTTC. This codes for CASVVPLAGDYNEQFF.

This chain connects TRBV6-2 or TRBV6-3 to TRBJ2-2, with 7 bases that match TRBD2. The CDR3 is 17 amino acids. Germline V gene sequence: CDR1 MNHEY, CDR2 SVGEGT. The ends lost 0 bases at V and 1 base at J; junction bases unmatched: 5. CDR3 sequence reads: CASSYSISGVNTGELFF. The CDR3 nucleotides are TGTGCCAGCAGTTACTCGATAAGCGGGGTGAACACCGGGGAGCTGTTTTTT.

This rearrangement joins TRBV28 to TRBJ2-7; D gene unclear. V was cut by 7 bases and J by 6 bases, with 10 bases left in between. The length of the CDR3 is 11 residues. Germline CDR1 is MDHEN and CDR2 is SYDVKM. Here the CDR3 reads CASTHKGEQYF. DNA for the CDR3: TGTGCCAGCACCCACAAGGGCGAGCAGTACTTC.

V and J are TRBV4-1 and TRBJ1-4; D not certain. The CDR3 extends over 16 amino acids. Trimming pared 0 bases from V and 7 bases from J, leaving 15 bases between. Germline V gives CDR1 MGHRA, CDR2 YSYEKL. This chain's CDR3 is CASSQEVARWGEKLFF. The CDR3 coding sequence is TGCGCCAGCAGCCAAGAGGTGGCCCGGTGGGGTGAAAAACTGTTTTTT.

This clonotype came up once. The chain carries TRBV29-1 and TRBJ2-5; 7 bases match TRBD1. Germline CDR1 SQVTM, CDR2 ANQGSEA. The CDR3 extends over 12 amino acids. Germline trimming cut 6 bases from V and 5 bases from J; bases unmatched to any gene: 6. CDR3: CSVLGTAETQYF. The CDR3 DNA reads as TGCAGCGTGTTGGGGACAGCCGAGACCCAGTACTTC.

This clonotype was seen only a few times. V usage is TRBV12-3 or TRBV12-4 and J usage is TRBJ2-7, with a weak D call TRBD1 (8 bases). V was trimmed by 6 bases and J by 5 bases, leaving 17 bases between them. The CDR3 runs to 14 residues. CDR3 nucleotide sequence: TGTGCCAGCAGCCCAGGACAGGGAGGGGACGAGCAGTACTTC. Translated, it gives CASSPGQGGDEQYF.

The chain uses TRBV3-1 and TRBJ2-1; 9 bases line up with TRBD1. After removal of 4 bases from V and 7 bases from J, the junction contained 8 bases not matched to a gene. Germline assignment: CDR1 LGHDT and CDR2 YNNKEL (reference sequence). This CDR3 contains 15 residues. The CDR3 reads CASSRRDRVWNEQFF. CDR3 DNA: TGTGCCAGCAGCCGGAGGGACAGGGTGTGGAATGAGCAGTTCTTC.

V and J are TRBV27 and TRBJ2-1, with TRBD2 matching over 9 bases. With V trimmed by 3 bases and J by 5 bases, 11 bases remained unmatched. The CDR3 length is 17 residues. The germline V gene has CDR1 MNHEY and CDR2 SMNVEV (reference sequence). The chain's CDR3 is CASSFNLLAGVNNEQFF. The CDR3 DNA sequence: TGTGCCAGCAGTTTCAATTTACTAGCGGGTGTAAACAATGAGCAGTTCTTC.

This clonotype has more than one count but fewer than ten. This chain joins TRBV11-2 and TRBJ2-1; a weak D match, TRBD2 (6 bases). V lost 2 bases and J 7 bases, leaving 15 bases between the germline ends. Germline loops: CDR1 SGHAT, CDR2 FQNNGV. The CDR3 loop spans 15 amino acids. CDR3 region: CASSLLGPAGNEQFF. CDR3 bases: TGTGCCAGCAGCTTATTGGGCCCTGCGGGGAATGAGCAGTTCTTC.

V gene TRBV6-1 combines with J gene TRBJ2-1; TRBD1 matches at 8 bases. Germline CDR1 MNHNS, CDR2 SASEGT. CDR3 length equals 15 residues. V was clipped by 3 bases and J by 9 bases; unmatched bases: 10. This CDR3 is CASSDPGQGFFEQFF. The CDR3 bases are TGTGCCAGCAGTGACCCTGGACAGGGTTTTTTTGAGCAGTTCTTC.

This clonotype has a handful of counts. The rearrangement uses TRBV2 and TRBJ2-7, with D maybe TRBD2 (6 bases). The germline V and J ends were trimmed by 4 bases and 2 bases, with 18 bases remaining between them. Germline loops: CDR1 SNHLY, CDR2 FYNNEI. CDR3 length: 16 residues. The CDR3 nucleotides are TGTGCCAGCAGTGGGACTACCTTCGCGACGCCCTACGAGCAGTACTTC. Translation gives CASSGTTFATPYEQYF.

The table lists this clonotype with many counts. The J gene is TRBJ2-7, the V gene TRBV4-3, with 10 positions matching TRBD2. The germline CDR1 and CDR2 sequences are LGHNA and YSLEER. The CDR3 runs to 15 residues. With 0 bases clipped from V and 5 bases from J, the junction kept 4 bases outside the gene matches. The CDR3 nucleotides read TGCGCCAGCAGCCAAGAGATAGCGGGAGGTAACGAGCAGTACTTC. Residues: CASSQEIAGGNEQYF.

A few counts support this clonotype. CDR3 sequence reads: CASSPTGGGTDTQYF. The DNA for the CDR3 is TGTGCCAGTAGTCCAACAGGGGGTGGCACAGATACGCAGTATTTT. The rearrangement uses TRBV19 and TRBJ2-3, with 8 bases that match TRBD1. J lost 1 base, V lost 5 bases, and 5 bases had no gene match. Looked up from germline, CDR1 is LNHDA and CDR2 is SQIVND (reference sequence). This CDR3 has 15 amino acids.

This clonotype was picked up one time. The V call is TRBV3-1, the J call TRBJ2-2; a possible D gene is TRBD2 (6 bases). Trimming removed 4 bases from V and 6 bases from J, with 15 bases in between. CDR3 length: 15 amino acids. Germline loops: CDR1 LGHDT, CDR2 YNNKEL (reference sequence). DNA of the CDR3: TGTGCCAGCAGCCCCGGGACCTCGGGGGCCGGGGAGCTGTTTTTT. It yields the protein CASSPGTSGAGELFF.

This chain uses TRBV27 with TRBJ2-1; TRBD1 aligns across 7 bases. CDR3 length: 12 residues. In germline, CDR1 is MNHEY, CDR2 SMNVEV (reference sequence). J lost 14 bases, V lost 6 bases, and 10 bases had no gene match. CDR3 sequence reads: CASSLTGVPEFF. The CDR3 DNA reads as TGTGCCAGCAGCCTCACAGGGGTTCCTGAGTTCTTC.

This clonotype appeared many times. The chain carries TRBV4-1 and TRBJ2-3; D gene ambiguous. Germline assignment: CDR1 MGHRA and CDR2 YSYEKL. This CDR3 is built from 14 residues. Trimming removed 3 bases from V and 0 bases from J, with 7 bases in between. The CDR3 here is CASSQLLSTDTQYF. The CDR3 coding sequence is TGCGCCAGCAGCCAGCTCCTTAGCACAGATACGCAGTATTTT.

CDR3 coding DNA: TGTGCCAGCAGTTCCACGGGGGACTCCACAGATACGCAGTATTTT. This translates into CASSSTGDSTDTQYF. The chain has TRBV28 and TRBJ2-3; D possibly corresponds to TRBD2 (6 bases). From germline, CDR1 is MDHEN and CDR2 SYDVKM. V lost 4 bases, J lost 2 bases, and 13 bases lay in between. The CDR3 is made up of 15 amino acids.